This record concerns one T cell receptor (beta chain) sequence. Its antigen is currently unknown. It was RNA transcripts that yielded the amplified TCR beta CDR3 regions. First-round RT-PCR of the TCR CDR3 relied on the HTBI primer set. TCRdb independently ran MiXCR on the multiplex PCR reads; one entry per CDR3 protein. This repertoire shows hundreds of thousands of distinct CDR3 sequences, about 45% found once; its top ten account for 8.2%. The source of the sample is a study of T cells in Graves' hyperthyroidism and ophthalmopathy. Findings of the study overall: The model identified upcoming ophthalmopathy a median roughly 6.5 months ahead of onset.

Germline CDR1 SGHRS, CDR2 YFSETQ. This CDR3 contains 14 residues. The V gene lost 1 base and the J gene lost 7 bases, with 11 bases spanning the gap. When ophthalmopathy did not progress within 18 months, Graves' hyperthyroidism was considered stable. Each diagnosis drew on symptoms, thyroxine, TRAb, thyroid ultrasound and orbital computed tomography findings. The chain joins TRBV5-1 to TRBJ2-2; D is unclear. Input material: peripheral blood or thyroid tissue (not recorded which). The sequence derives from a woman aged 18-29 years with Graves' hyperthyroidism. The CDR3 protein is CASSLRQADGELFF. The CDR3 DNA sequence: TGCGCCAGCAGCTTGAGGCAGGCTGACGGGGAGCTGTTTTTT.